The T cell receptor beta chain described here comes from a study of response to subunit inactivated influenza vaccine. TCRdb re-derived calls from the RT-PCR reads in MiXCR, one entry per CDR3 protein. This table has roughly 550,000 distinct CDR3 sequences, around 21% appearing once. V gave up 10 bases and J gave up 3 bases; unmatched junction bases: 5. The CDR3 is 13 residues long. Germline CDR1 is ENHRY and CDR2 is SYGVKD. This clonotype was picked up a small number of times. The same data also contributed to another study, on T cells expressing NK-cell markers. As that study records: For TCR beta, cDNA was produced by 5'RACE template switching with UMIs. The study drew TCR beta repertoires from sorted CD3+CD56+NKG2C+, CD3+CD56+NKG2C- and CD3+CD56-NKG2C+ T cells. Leadership of the CD3+CD56-NKG2C+ fraction also belonged to these clonotypes in a few donors.

This receptor was obtained from a man in his fifties or sixties who received an inactivated influenza vaccine. V is TRBV10-3 and J is TRBJ2-2, with 7 bases aligning to TRBD1. The sequences come from CD4+ T cells sorted from PBMCs, collected about 11 days after vaccination. The CDR3 loop is CANGQGDTGELFF. The CDR3 bases are TGTGCCAATGGCCAGGGGGACACCGGGGAGCTGTTTTTT.